The 13 T cell receptor beta chains given below trace back to one sample, sequenced in a study of shared clonotypes between healthy human individuals. Using immunoSEQ multiplex PCR, the repertoire was profiled, and TCRdb retains in-frame clones only, with some absent. The table shows a few million clones, with approximately 94% occurring only once. What was sequenced was naive CD4+ T cells sorted from blood. Documented subset: CD45RA+ positively selected. The receptors originated from a man in his late teens or twenties in good health.

The chain links TRBV7-9 to TRBJ2-1; 9 bases map to TRBD1. The CDR3 totals 16 residues. Per germline, CDR1 SEHNR and CDR2 FQNEAQ (reference sequence). J lost 7 bases, V lost 0 bases, and 7 bases had no gene match. CDR3 residues: CASSLALGTGRNEQFF. The CDR3 DNA reads as TGTGCCAGCAGCTTAGCGCTCGGGACAGGGAGAAATGAGCAGTTCTTC.

This clone appeared a single time. The rearrangement joins TRBV5-1 to TRBJ2-7, with 13 bases that match TRBD2. V trimming: 4 bases; J trimming: 3 bases; junction bases outside the gene matches: 7. The CDR3 is made up of 16 amino acids. Germline V gene lookup returns CDR1 SGHRS and CDR2 YFSETQ. The CDR3 sequence is CASSQGTSGTLYEQYF. In nucleotides, the CDR3 is TGCGCCAGCAGCCAGGGGACTAGCGGGACGCTCTACGAGCAGTACTTC.

The gene calls are TRBV2 and TRBJ2-7; unclear D gene. The CDR3 loop spans 12 amino acids. Between the trimmed V and J ends, which lost 1 base and 7 bases, there was a span of 8 bases. The germline V gene encodes CDR1 SNHLY and CDR2 FYNNEI. This chain's CDR3 is CASSEERFEQYF. DNA of the CDR3: TGTGCCAGCAGTGAAGAAAGGTTTGAGCAGTACTTC.

This clone has only one observation. The gene calls are TRBV25-1 and TRBJ2-7; 7 bases are a match to TRBD1. The CDR3 is made up of 14 amino acids. Unmatched junction bases numbered 8, after V lost 3 bases and J lost 6 bases. Germline V CDR1 and CDR2: MGHDK, SYGVNS. CDR3 DNA: TGTGCCAGCAGTGACGACAGGGTGGTCGGCGAGCAGTACTTC. Translating it yields CASSDDRVVGEQYF.

V is TRBV4-1 and J is TRBJ1-6; perhaps TRBD1 as D (6 bases). Germline V CDR1 and CDR2: MGHRA, YSYEKL. Trimming took 8 bases from V and 8 from J, leaving 13 bases between them. The CDR3 extends over 13 amino acids. The CDR3 DNA is TGCGCCAGCGCACAGGGCATCGATTCACCCCTCCACTTT. The encoded protein is CASAQGIDSPLHF.

This clone showed up just a few times. The sample contains more than one DNA sequence encoding this CDR3. V is TRBV19 and J is TRBJ2-7, with D perhaps TRBD2 (6 bases). Trimming took off 1 base at V and 3 bases at J, with 7 bases between the two ends. The CDR3 spans 13 residues. Germline assignment: CDR1 LNHDA and CDR2 SQIVND (reference sequence). The CDR3 sequence: CASSIGRGYEQYF. The CDR3 bases are TGTGCCAGTAGTATAGGGCGGGGCTACGAGCAGTACTTC.

The chain links TRBV7-9 to TRBJ2-7; D may be TRBD2 (5 bases). Per the germline V gene, CDR1 is SEHNR and CDR2 is FQNEAQ (reference sequence). V lost 0 bases and J lost 3, with 18 bases in between. The CDR3 runs 17 residues. For the CDR3, the DNA is TGTGCCAGCAGCTTAGCAGGTCAACTAGGTACACACTACGAGCAGTACTTC. It encodes CASSLAGQLGTHYEQYF.

DNA of the CDR3: TGTGCCAGCAGCCTTCTGGGGAACTATCCTCAAGAGACCCAGTACTTC. Protein: CASSLLGNYPQETQYF. The chain is built from TRBV7-8 and TRBJ2-5; D is undetermined. The length of the CDR3 is 16 residues. Trimming shortened V by 5 bases and J by 2 bases, and 18 bases separated the two germline ends. CDR1 and CDR2 from the germline V gene are SGHVS and FQNEAQ.

This chain joins TRBV28 and TRBJ1-5; D is unresolved. Trimming pared 7 bases from V and 6 bases from J, leaving 10 bases between. The CDR3 length is 12 residues. CDR1 is MDHEN, CDR2 SYDVKM, per germline. This chain's CDR3 is CASTTQGQPQHF. The CDR3 bases are TGTGCCAGCACCACACAAGGTCAGCCCCAGCATTTT.

J is TRBJ1-1 and V is TRBV21-1; TRBD1, the D gene given by the table, was not confirmed from the DNA. TRBV21-1 is assigned pseudogene status. This CDR3 is 11 amino acids long. DNA for the CDR3: TGTGCCAGCAGTACAGCCCTTGAAGCTTTCTTT. Residues: CASSTALEAFF.

Of note for this clone: This same CDR3 is encoded by further DNA sequences in the sample. The chain carries TRBV11-1 and TRBJ2-1; no definite D call. The germline V gene has CDR1 SGHAT and CDR2 FQDESV (reference sequence). V lost 3 bases, J lost 5 bases, and 2 bases lay in between. The CDR3 runs to 11 residues. The CDR3 is CASSFDNEQFF. The CDR3 DNA sequence: TGTGCCAGCAGCTTCGACAATGAGCAGTTCTTC.

In its sample, this clone was seen once. The sample contains more than one DNA sequence encoding this CDR3. The chain employs TRBV5-1 and TRBJ1-1, with TRBD1 as a possible D gene (6 bases). Germline V CDR1 and CDR2: SGHRS, YFSETQ. The CDR3 is 14 amino acids. V was pared by 4 bases and J by 4 bases, with 14 bases between. The CDR3 reads CASSPQGGGTEAFF. CDR3 DNA sequence: TGCGCCAGCAGCCCACAGGGAGGCGGCACTGAAGCTTTCTTT.

As for this clone: Additional DNA sequences in this sample encode the identical CDR3. The chain combines TRBV6-1 with TRBJ2-7; D is perhaps TRBD1 (6 bases). The ends were cut back, 1 base at V and 4 bases at J, with 8 bases in the middle. Germline CDR1 is MNHNS and CDR2 is SASEGT. This CDR3 is 13 amino acids long. The CDR3 region has the DNA TGTGCCAGCAGTGAAGGGGGGCGATACGAGCAGTACTTC. Translated, it gives CASSEGGRYEQYF.